The sequence of this TCR beta chain was determined in a study of shared clonotypes between healthy human individuals. Repertoires were generated with immunoSEQ multiplex PCR, while TCRdb's copy carries only in-frame clones and drops some. Counted here are about 2.1 million clones, about 94% occurring once; the ten biggest clones make up about 1.7%. Selected positively for CCR7 and CD45RO-negative, naive CD8 cells excluded terminally differentiated effector memory CD45RA+ cells. CDR1 MNHEY and CDR2 SMNVEV come from the germline V gene (reference sequence). The V and J ends lost 2 bases and 6 bases respectively, with 17 bases between them. The CDR3 has 15 residues.

The chain combines TRBV27 with TRBJ2-7; a possible D gene is TRBD1 (6 bases). The sequenced material came from naive CD8+ T cells from PBMCs. This receptor was taken from a young man in good health. Some clones in this sample may be carry-over from other donors' samples. CDR3 in amino acids: CASSLTQGTIREQYF. The CDR3 bases are TGTGCCAGCAGTTTAACGCAGGGGACAATACGCGAGCAGTACTTC.